This entry lists 5 T cell receptor beta chains sequenced from one sample in a study of T cells after yellow fever vaccination. MiXCR, applied by TCRdb to the 5' RACE reads, yields one record per CDR3 protein. This table has 200,000 to 300,000 distinct CDR3 sequences, 13% appearing once. Sample: CD4+ T cells sorted from PBMCs, taken 45 days after the yellow fever booster vaccination. The receptor set was obtained from a man aged 30 to 39 who received the YFV17D yellow fever vaccine.

This clonotype showed up many times. The chain joins TRBV7-3 to TRBJ2-5; 7 bases are a match to TRBD1. With V trimmed by 1 base and J by 2 bases, 10 bases remained unmatched. Per germline, CDR1 SGHTA and CDR2 FQGTGA. The CDR3 consists of 17 residues. Here the CDR3 reads CASSLNGLGQPQETQYF. The CDR3 DNA follows: TGTGCCAGCAGCTTAAACGGTCTGGGACAGCCACAAGAGACCCAGTACTTC.

This clonotype was found a few times. This chain connects TRBV7-2 to TRBJ2-7; no clear D. CDR1 SGHTA and CDR2 FQGNSA come from the germline V gene. This CDR3 has 15 amino acids. The ends were cut back, 5 bases at V and 0 bases at J, with 14 bases in the middle. This chain's CDR3 is CASSLVVESSYEQYF. The DNA for the CDR3 is TGTGCCAGCAGCCTGGTCGTAGAGAGCTCCTACGAGCAGTACTTC.

This chain links TRBV20-1 with TRBJ2-3; D is uncertain. The germline CDR1 and CDR2 sequences are DFQATT and SNEGSKA (reference sequence). The CDR3 consists of 16 residues. Trimming took 3 bases from V and 7 from J, leaving 23 bases between them. As DNA, the CDR3 is TGCAGTGCTAGTCGCGTGGCCGTCGCAGGTCTTCATACGCAGTATTTT. Protein product: CSASRVAVAGLHTQYF.

This clonotype was seen only a few times. The junction differs from germline at one of its ends, possibly a read error. The chain links TRBV20-1 to TRBJ2-5, with 11 bases identical to TRBD2. The CDR3 totals 14 residues. In germline, CDR1 is DFQATT, CDR2 SNEGSKA (reference sequence). In DNA, the CDR3 is TGCAGGCCCGGGACTAGCGGAGCCGAAGAAACCCAGTACTTC. Amino acids: CRPGTSGAEETQYF.

This clonotype turned up a few times. The chain couples TRBV28 to TRBJ2-7; D unclear. The V and J ends lost 3 bases and 4 bases respectively, with 13 bases between them. The CDR3 contains 14 residues. CDR1 and CDR2 (germline): MDHEN, SYDVKM. Here the CDR3 DNA reads TGTGCCAGCAGTTTCGTCTTGGGCCAATACGAGCAGTACTTC. It translates to CASSFVLGQYEQYF.